This entry lists 18 T cell receptor beta chains sequenced from one sample in a study of a mutant IDH1 vaccine in newly diagnosed glioma. Generated by immunoSEQ multiplex PCR, the TCRdb table keeps only in-frame clones and is missing some. There are roughly 50,000 clones in the sample; approximately 80% occur only once, and under 20% lies in the top ten. Time point here: baseline, week 1 (first vaccination visit). Treatment denoted: pre-vaccination baseline after standard-of-care therapy. Sequencing was performed on PBMCs, taken from a glioma patient treated with radiotherapy, temozolomide or both. These receptors came from a man aged 18 to 29 with glioma.

The rearrangement links TRBV7-8 to TRBJ1-1, with 10 positions matching TRBD1. The CDR3 has 15 residues. Trimming at V came to 6 bases and at J to 3 bases, leaving 7 bases not matched to a gene. Looked up from germline, CDR1 is SGHVS and CDR2 is FQNEAQ. The CDR3 spells CASRPRQGADTEAFF. The DNA for the CDR3 is TGTGCCAGCAGACCGCGACAGGGGGCAGACACTGAAGCTTTCTTT.

J is TRBJ2-7 and V is TRBV6-6; 8 bases align to TRBD1. V was clipped by 4 bases and J by 6 bases; unmatched bases: 11. Germline V lookup: CDR1 MNHNY, CDR2 SVGAGI (reference sequence). This CDR3 has 15 residues. The CDR3 is CASSWDRTGKGEQYF. The CDR3 DNA sequence: TGTGCCAGCAGTTGGGATAGGACAGGGAAAGGCGAGCAGTACTTC.

The rearrangement links TRBV1 to TRBJ1-1. TRBV1 is a documented pseudogene. This CDR3 spans 14 amino acids. This CDR3 is CTSSRPGGNTEAFF. The CDR3 bases are TGCACCAGCAGCCGACCGGGCGGGAACACTGAAGCTTTCTTT.

The chain recombines TRBV15 with TRBJ2-3; D tentatively fits TRBD1 or TRBD2 (5 bases each). The CDR3 runs 17 residues. Germline CDR1 LNHNV, CDR2 YYDKDF (reference sequence). Deletions cut 3 bases from V and 1 base from J, with 17 bases between. In nucleotides, the CDR3 is TGTGCCACCAGCAGCCAGGGACCACGAGGGGGCACAGATACGCAGTATTTT. Its protein product is CATSSQGPRGGTDTQYF.

This rearrangement joins TRBV18 to TRBJ2-7; 7 bases line up with TRBD1. The CDR3 runs to 14 residues. Germline V gene data show CDR1 as KGHSH and CDR2 as LQKENI. V lost 4 bases, J lost 1 base, and 4 bases stayed unmatched. The CDR3 sequence: CASSRDRFSYEQYF. The CDR3 nucleotides are TGTGCCAGCTCACGGGACAGATTTTCCTACGAGCAGTACTTC.

In DNA form, the CDR3 reads TGTGCCACCAGCGGACGCACAGGGGGCGCTTATGGCTACACCTTC. It encodes CATSGRTGGAYGYTF. The chain recombines TRBV15 with TRBJ1-2, with 9 bases fitting TRBD1. Germline V lookup: CDR1 LNHNV, CDR2 YYDKDF (reference sequence). This CDR3 comprises 15 residues. V lost 5 bases and J lost 5; bases outside the gene matches: 9. The whole variable domain, remainder taken from reference TRBV15 and TRBJ1-2, is DAMVIQNPRYQVTQFGKPVTLSCSQTLNHNVMYWYQQKSSQAPKLLFHYYDKDFNNEADTPDNFQSRRPNTSFCFLDIRSPGLGDTAMYLCATSGRTGGAYGYTFGSGTRLTVV.

The chain has TRBV27 and TRBJ2-2, with 7 bases identical to TRBD2. Germline CDR1 reads MNHEY; CDR2 reads SMNVEV (reference sequence). V shed 4 bases, J shed 5 bases, and the junction held 7 bases outside the gene matches. The CDR3 runs to 15 residues. CDR3 protein: CASSSAGVGTGELFF. Written as DNA, the CDR3 is TGTGCCAGCAGTTCCGCGGGAGTTGGGACCGGGGAGCTGTTTTTT.

This clone is a singleton in its sample. The genes are TRBV5-1 and TRBJ2-2; 12 bases match TRBD2. V shed 4 bases, J shed 4 bases, and the junction held 8 bases outside the gene matches. Germline V gene lookup returns CDR1 SGHRS and CDR2 YFSETQ. This CDR3 is 17 amino acids long. The CDR3 nucleotides are TGCGCCAGCAGCCTACCTGGACTAGCGGGAATCACCGGGGAGCTGTTTTTT. Translation gives CASSLPGLAGITGELFF.

The CDR3 spells CAETGPNGYTF. Written as DNA, the CDR3 is TGTGCCGAAACAGGACCTAATGGCTACACCTTC. The chain couples TRBV30 to TRBJ1-2; maybe TRBD1 (5 bases). CDR3 length equals 11 residues. Trimming left V 8 bases short and J 6 bases short, with 13 bases between. Germline V CDR1 and CDR2: GTSNPN, SVGIG (reference sequence).

The V and J genes are TRBV4-2 and TRBJ1-5, with D hard to call. CDR3 length: 17 amino acids. Germline V lookup: CDR1 LGHNA, CDR2 YNFKEQ. Trimming left V 3 bases short and J 1 base short, with 16 bases between. CDR3 region: CASSHAKGAGSNQPQHF. The CDR3 DNA is TGTGCCAGCAGCCATGCTAAAGGTGCCGGCAGCAATCAGCCCCAGCATTTT.

This clone turned up a few times. CDR3 amino acids: CASSRKAESSYNEQFF. The CDR3 nucleotides read TGCGCCAGCAGCCGAAAAGCGGAGAGCTCCTACAATGAGCAGTTCTTC. V usage is TRBV5-1 and J usage is TRBJ2-1; weak D call: TRBD2 (5 bases). This CDR3 has 16 amino acids. CDR1 SGHRS and CDR2 YFSETQ come from the germline V gene. Deletions cut 4 bases from V and 0 bases from J, with 14 bases between.

The chain employs TRBV7-2 and TRBJ1-2, with TRBD1 as a possible D gene (5 bases). CDR1 is SGHTA, CDR2 FQGNSA, per germline. The CDR3 is made up of 14 amino acids. The V and J ends lost 2 bases and 8 bases respectively, with 15 bases between them. As DNA, the CDR3 is TGTGCCAGCAGCTTAAACCGGGACTGGAGGGGCTACACCTTC. Its protein is CASSLNRDWRGYTF.

This chain connects TRBV27 to TRBJ2-7; D unclear. Deletions cut 6 bases from V and 7 bases from J, with 4 bases between. Germline V CDR1 and CDR2: MNHEY, SMNVEV (reference sequence). The CDR3 runs 9 residues. The CDR3 sequence is CASSPEQYF. In nucleotides, the CDR3 is TGTGCCAGCAGCCCTGAGCAGTACTTC.

J is TRBJ2-5 and V is TRBV29-1; perhaps TRBD1 as D (6 bases). V was pared by 6 bases and J by 4 bases, with 15 bases between. Germline V CDR1 and CDR2: SQVTM, ANQGSEA. The CDR3 has 13 amino acids. The CDR3 coding sequence is TGCAGCGTCTCTCCAGGGGTCCCAGAGACCCAGTACTTC. Translated: CSVSPGVPETQYF.

The rearrangement uses TRBV29-1 and TRBJ1-1; no definite D call. The CDR3 contains 12 residues. Germline-derived CDR1 and CDR2 are SQVTM and ANQGSEA. With 0 bases removed from V and 7 bases from J, the gap between germline ends came to 9 bases. In DNA form, the CDR3 reads TGCAGCGTTGAAGATCTTCGAGATGAAGCTTTCTTT. It translates to CSVEDLRDEAFF.

This chain uses TRBV20-1 with TRBJ2-2, with D uncertain. With 6 bases removed from V and 8 bases from J, the gap between germline ends came to 10 bases. Germline CDR1 is DFQATT and CDR2 is SNEGSKA (reference sequence). This CDR3 comprises 11 residues. The CDR3 coding sequence is TGCAGTGCCATGGTATTTGGGGAGCTGTTTTTT. Protein sequence: CSAMVFGELFF.

This chain connects TRBV10-2 to TRBJ1-1, with D hard to call. There are 17 residues in the CDR3. Germline CDR1 WSHSY, CDR2 SAAADI. V was trimmed by 3 bases and J by 0 bases, leaving 17 bases between them. The DNA of the CDR3 is TGCGCCAGCAGTGACCCCACCCCGGCCGGGGTGAACACTGAAGCTTTCTTT. This gives the protein CASSDPTPAGVNTEAFF.

The chain carries TRBV10-3 and TRBJ1-1, with TRBD1 as a possible D gene (6 bases). The germline CDR1 and CDR2 sequences are ENHRY and SYGVKD. V was cut by 4 bases and J by 3 bases, with 12 bases left in between. The CDR3 totals 14 residues. The CDR3 DNA follows: TGTGCCATCAGTGGGGCAGGGGTGGACACTGAAGCTTTCTTT. As protein: CAISGAGVDTEAFF.